The rows below give T cell receptor beta chains drawn from one sample of a study of OX40 agonist ivuxolimab in advanced cancers. Assay used: immunoSEQ multiplex PCR; TCRdb lists only in-frame clones, some missing. This table holds about 60,000 clones, 70% to 90% found once. The sequencing used CD4+ or CD8+ T cells sorted from blood, collected in a trial of the OX40 agonist ivuxolimab. These receptors came from an adult with an advanced solid tumor such as melanoma, head and neck, liver or kidney cancer. Each CDR3 is given with its conserved first and last residue. The D gene is left open where the match is weak. Some rows mark clone size as missing; the rest say once, few, many or name a class of expanded clone.

-	-	TRBV6-8	TRBJ1-2	TGTGCCAGCACCTCGCCAGGAGGCTACACCTTC	CASTSPGGYTF
-	-	TRBV7-7	TRBJ2-1	TGTGCCAGCAGCTTAGGTCAGGGCGACAATGAGCAGTTCTTC	CASSLGQGDNEQFF
-	TRBD2	TRBV7-9	TRBJ2-5	TGTGCCAGCAGCTTAAAGGGGGGGACTAGCGGGATGCAAGAGACCCAGTACTTC	CASSLKGGTSGMQETQYF
-	-	TRBV9	TRBJ2-1	TGTGCCAGCAGCGCGCTCTACTCCCATGGATCCAATGAGCAGTTCTTC	CASSALYSHGSNEQFF
-	TRBD2	TRBV19	TRBJ2-1	TGTGCCACCACCCCGGGACTAGCTTCCTACAATGAGCAGTTCTTC	CATTPGLASYNEQFF
-	TRBD1	TRBV28	TRBJ1-2	TGTGCCAGCGGTCCCCTCTTCGGGACAGGGAGGTATGGCTACACCTTC	CASGPLFGTGRYGYTF
-	-	TRBV5-5	TRBJ2-2	TGTGCCAGCAGCGCCCCGACTGGCCTACAACTAACCGGGGAGCTGTTTTTT	CASSAPTGLQLTGELFF
-	-	TRBV28	TRBJ1-2	TGTGCCAGCAGTTCGGAGAGGGCGAATGGCTACACCTTC	CASSSERANGYTF
-	TRBD2	TRBV27	TRBJ2-3	TGTGCCAGCAGTTTGGGCGGGGGGGTCACAGATACGCAGTATTTT	CASSLGGGVTDTQYF
-	TRBD2	TRBV27	TRBJ2-1	TGTGCCAGCAGTCCTGGACTAGCGGGATACAATGAGCAGTTCTTC	CASSPGLAGYNEQFF
once	TRBD2	TRBV9	TRBJ2-1	TGTGCCAGCAGCGTATCGGGACTAGCGCACAATGAGCAGTTCTTC	CASSVSGLAHNEQFF
-	-	TRBV9	TRBJ2-1	TGTGCCAGCAGCGTAGGTGGCTCCTACAATGAGCAGTTCTTC	CASSVGGSYNEQFF
-	-	TRBV6-5	TRBJ1-1	TGTGCCAGCAGTTACACGGGGGCTACTGAAGCTTTCTTT	CASSYTGATEAFF
medium-sized	-	TRBV6-4	TRBJ2-6	TGTGCCAGCAGTGACAGGTTTGGGGCCAACGTCCTGACTTTC	CASSDRFGANVLTF
-	-	TRBV2	TRBJ1-2	TGTGCCAGCAGGGACAGATTGAGCTATGGCTACACCTTC	CASRDRLSYGYTF
-	-	TRBV7-9	TRBJ2-1	TGTGCCAGCAGCTTAGGGAGCGGACTCTACAATGAGCAGTTCTTC	CASSLGSGLYNEQFF
-	-	TRBV11-3	TRBJ2-4	TGTGCCAGCAGCCCCTCGCCAGAGACGGCGGAGGGAAACATTCAGTACTTC	CASSPSPETAEGNIQYF
-	-	TRBV27	TRBJ2-3	TGTGCCAGCAGTTTTTCCCTAGCCAACCCGAGCACAGATACGCAGTATTTT	CASSFSLANPSTDTQYF
-	TRBD1	TRBV28	TRBJ1-2	TGTGCCAGCAGTTCCCAATCGACAGGGGACAGCTACACCTTC	CASSSQSTGDSYTF
-	-	TRBV7-9	TRBJ2-5	TGTGCCAGCAGCTTAAAAGACAGAGAAGAGACCCAGTACTTC	CASSLKDREETQYF
-	-	TRBV9	TRBJ2-3	TGTGCCAGCAGCGTTGAAGGCTTCACCAGCACAGATACGCAGTATTTT	CASSVEGFTSTDTQYF
-	TRBD1	TRBV27	TRBJ1-2	TGTGCCAGCAGTTTCCGCGGACAGGTCCGGTATGGCTACACCTTC	CASSFRGQVRYGYTF
once	-	TRBV6-5	TRBJ2-1	TGTGCCAGCAGTTACTCGATGGCGAATGAGCAGTTCTTC	CASSYSMANEQFF
-	-	TRBV7-9	TRBJ2-5	TGTGCCAGCAGCTTGTCCCCCCGGGGGACGTGGGAGACCCAGTACTTC	CASSLSPRGTWETQYF
-	-	TRBV11-2	TRBJ2-5	TGTGCCAGCAGCTTAGAGGCGACCCAGTACTTC	CASSLEATQYF
-	TRBD2	TRBV11-1	TRBJ2-2	TGTGCCAGCAGCTTAGTCTCCACTAGCGGGAACGCCGGGGAGCTGTTTTTT	CASSLVSTSGNAGELFF
-	-	TRBV5-1	TRBJ2-3	TGCGCCAGCAGGCCGGGTCTCACAGATACGCAGTATTTT	CASRPGLTDTQYF
-	-	TRBV5-8	TRBJ1-1	TGTGCCAGCAGCTGGACCTCCCGAATAGCTTTCTTT	CASSWTSRIAFF
-	TRBD1	TRBV2	TRBJ1-5	TGTGCCAGCAGTCTCGGAGGGACAGCGAGAGTTTATAGCAATCAGCCCCAGCATTTT	CASSLGGTARVYSNQPQHF
-	-	TRBV2	TRBJ2-1	TGTGCCAGCATGCCAAGACTAATCCGGTACAATGAGCAGTTCTTC	CASMPRLIRYNEQFF
-	-	TRBV11-2	TRBJ2-1	TGTGCCAGCAGCTATACTGGAGGGTCCTACAATGAGCAGTTCTTC	CASSYTGGSYNEQFF
-	-	TRBV27	TRBJ2-3	TGTGCCAGCAGTTTATCAGGGCCTGCCCTCTCGCAGTATTTT	CASSLSGPALSQYF
-	-	TRBV13	TRBJ2-6	TGTGCCGTGAGGACAGTGAGTAGATCTGGGGCCAACGTCCTGACTTTC	CAVRTVSRSGANVLTF
-	TRBD1	TRBV28	TRBJ1-5	TGTGCCAGCGGGAGGGGGCAACGGGGCAATCAGCCCCAGCATTTT	CASGRGQRGNQPQHF
once	-	TRBV5-6	TRBJ2-7	TGTGCCAGCAGCTTGCAAGGGCACGAGCAGTACTTC	CASSLQGHEQYF
-	-	TRBV6-6	TRBJ1-5	TGTGCCAGCACGAGAAATAGCAATCAGCCCCAGCATTTT	CASTRNSNQPQHF
-	TRBD1	TRBV14	TRBJ1-3	TGTGCCAGCAGCCACCTGACAGGGGGCGCGGACACCATATATTTT	CASSHLTGGADTIYF
-	-	TRBV6-1	TRBJ1-5	TGTGCCAGCAGTGAAGGACCCTATAGCAATCAGCCCCAGCATTTT	CASSEGPYSNQPQHF
-	TRBD2	TRBV5-5	TRBJ2-7	TGTGCCAGCAGCGGGACGCGGGAGGGGGCCTACGAGCAGTACTTC	CASSGTREGAYEQYF
-	TRBD2	TRBV28	TRBJ2-1	TGTGCCAGTGGGGGGGTCAGCTCCTACAATGAGCAGTTCTTC	CASGGVSSYNEQFF
-	-	TRBV7-2	TRBJ2-7	TGTGCCAGCAGCATTAGCGGAGGACCCCTTATCTACGAGCAGTACTTC	CASSISGGPLIYEQYF
-	TRBD1	TRBV6-1	TRBJ1-5	TGTGCCAGCAGTGGACAGGGGGTGATTTTCGGGAATCAGCCCCAGCATTTT	CASSGQGVIFGNQPQHF
-	-	TRBV10-3	TRBJ2-2	TGTGCCATCAGTAACACCGGGGAGCTGTTTTTT	CAISNTGELFF
-	TRBD1	TRBV5-6	TRBJ1-2	TGTGCCAGCAGCTTTATTACAGGGGCGGATGGCTACACCTTC	CASSFITGADGYTF
-	-	TRBV29-1	TRBJ2-3	TGCAGCGTTGAGGGCCCGGACGGAACAGATACGCAGTATTTT	CSVEGPDGTDTQYF
-	-	TRBV15	TRBJ1-4	TGTGCCACCAGCGAAACGCGGGAAGCAACTAATGAAAAACTGTTTTTT	CATSETREATNEKLFF
-	TRBD1	TRBV4-1	TRBJ2-7	TGCGCCAGCAGCCGTTCGACAGGGCCTCCAGCCGAGCAGTACTTC	CASSRSTGPPAEQYF
-	TRBD1	TRBV25-1	TRBJ1-1	TGTGCCAGCAGTGACGGCGAGGGGGCGCACACTGAAGCTTTCTTT	CASSDGEGAHTEAFF
-	-	TRBV13	TRBJ2-1	TGTGCCAGCAGCACCCGACCCGACAATGAGCAGTTCTTC	CASSTRPDNEQFF
-	-	TRBV28	TRBJ1-5	TGTGCCAGCAGTTTATTGGGGGGGGCCCCCAATCAGCCCCAGCATTTT	CASSLLGGAPNQPQHF
-	TRBD1	TRBV27	TRBJ2-6	TGTGCCAGCAGTTTGACGGGACAGGGAAACTCTGGGGCCAACGTCCTGACTTTC	CASSLTGQGNSGANVLTF
-	TRBD1	TRBV7-7	TRBJ2-1	TGTGCTAGCAGCTTATACCAGGGGGATCAATATGAGCAGTTCTTC	CASSLYQGDQYEQFF
-	TRBD1	TRBV28	TRBJ1-1	TGTGCCAGCAGTTTAGCAACAGGGGGTCGGAACACTGAAGCTTTCTTT	CASSLATGGRNTEAFF
once	-	TRBV7-9	TRBJ2-1	TGTGCCAGCAGCCCCCCCGGGCCTCTAAATCTCATCTCCTACAATGAGCAGTTCTTC	CASSPPGPLNLISYNEQFF
-	-	TRBV20-1	TRBJ2-1	TGCAGTGCTAGAGCAAACAATGAGCAGTTCTTC	CSARANNEQFF